These T cell receptor beta chains were read from a single sample in a study of OX40 agonist ivuxolimab in advanced cancers. The assay was immunoSEQ multiplex PCR, and TCRdb's table has in-frame clones only and misses some. The repertoire consists of some 9,800 clones, with roughly 71% occurring once and the leading ten covering roughly a quarter. The starting material was CD4+ or CD8+ T cells sorted from blood, obtained in a trial of the OX40 agonist ivuxolimab. These receptors were taken from an adult with an advanced solid tumor such as melanoma, head and neck, liver or kidney cancer. Both conserved end residues are part of each CDR3. Fields, in order: D gene, J gene, clone size, CDR3 length, V gene, CDR3 DNA, CDR3 protein. A D gene is named only where the DNA matches it firmly. Only some rows state a clone size, as once, few, many or a class for expanded clones.

>NA|TRBJ2-3|NA|13|TRBV13
TGTGCCAGCAGCTCGACCCCCACAGATACGCAGTATTTT
CASSSTPTDTQYF
>NA|TRBJ2-3|NA|14|TRBV11-2
TGTGCCAGCAGCCCCCGGGACGATTTAGATACGCAGTATTTT
CASSPRDDLDTQYF
>TRBD2|TRBJ2-1|once|14|TRBV27
TGTGCCAGCAGTTCAGCGGGACCCTACAATGAGCAGTTCTTC
CASSSAGPYNEQFF
>NA|TRBJ2-2|NA|17|TRBV12-2
TGTGCAAGTCGCTTACTTAGGGTTCCCGGACATGGCGGGGAGCTGTTTTTT
CASRLLRVPGHGGELFF
>TRBD1|TRBJ2-1|NA|15|TRBV9
TGTGCCAGCAGCGTAGGGCCAGGGGGCTACAATGAGCAGTTCTTC
CASSVGPGGYNEQFF
>NA|TRBJ2-7|NA|12|TRBV5-4
TGTGCCAGCAGCCCTACCGGGACCGAGCAGTACTTC
CASSPTGTEQYF
>NA|TRBJ1-1|NA|11|TRBV5-1
TGCGCCAGCAAGTCGAACACTGAAGCTTTCTTT
CASKSNTEAFF
>NA|TRBJ2-1|NA|13|TRBV11-2
TGTGCCAGCAGTTCGGGTTCCTACAATGAGCAGTTCTTC
CASSSGSYNEQFF
>TRBD1|TRBJ2-3|once|14|TRBV9
TGTGCCAGCAGCGTAGAGGGGGCCGAAGATACGCAGTATTTT
CASSVEGAEDTQYF
>NA|TRBJ1-6|NA|14|TRBV4-3
TGCGCCAGCAGCCAAGACGGAACAGGGTCACCCCTCCACTTT
CASSQDGTGSPLHF
>TRBD2|TRBJ2-3|NA|16|TRBV7-9
TGTGCCAGCAGCATCACTAGCGGAGCAGCCACAGATACGCAGTATTTT
CASSITSGAATDTQYF
>NA|TRBJ2-1|NA|14|TRBV4-1
TGCGCCAGCAGCCAAGGAGCTGAGGGGAATGAGCAGTTCTTC
CASSQGAEGNEQFF
>NA|TRBJ2-1|once|12|TRBV11-2
TGTGCCAGCAGCCCTTCGACAACCGAGCAGTTCTTC
CASSPSTTEQFF
>NA|TRBJ1-2|NA|13|TRBV7-8
TGTGCCAGCAGCTTTTACGGGGAGGATGGCTACACCTTC
CASSFYGEDGYTF
>NA|TRBJ1-2|few|17|TRBV5-1
TGCGCCAGCAGCTTGGAGGGTACCTGGAGCCGATTCTATGGCTACACCTTC
CASSLEGTWSRFYGYTF
>NA|TRBJ2-7|NA|12|TRBV19
TGTGCCAGTAGCCTCAGTGGGGGCGAGCAGTACTTC
CASSLSGGEQYF
>NA|TRBJ2-1|NA|14|TRBV28
TGTGCCAGCAGTTACGGGAGGACAGACAATGAGCAGTTCTTC
CASSYGRTDNEQFF
>TRBD1|TRBJ1-1|NA|13|TRBV27
TGTGCCAGCAGTTTAACAGGGGGCACTGAAGCTTTCTTT
CASSLTGGTEAFF
>TRBD1|TRBJ1-4|medium-sized|14|TRBV2
TGTGCCAGCAGTAGCGGGACAGGGGATGAAAAACTGTTTTTT
CASSSGTGDEKLFF
>NA|TRBJ2-7|NA|11|TRBV6-6
TGTGCCAGCACCGGGGGCCTCGAGCAGTACTTC
CASTGGLEQYF
>TRBD2|TRBJ2-7|medium-sized|15|TRBV10-3
TGTGCCATCCGCGGCGGGACTAGCGGGGAGGTCGAGCAGTACTTC
CAIRGGTSGEVEQYF
>NA|TRBJ2-7|NA|18|TRBV5-6
TGTGCCAGCAGCTGGACAGGGTCCGTCATGAGCGGGAGAAACGAGCAGTACTTC
CASSWTGSVMSGRNEQYF
>NA|TRBJ1-6|few|13|TRBV30
TGTGCCTGGAGTGGCCGGGATAATTCACCCCTCCACTTT
CAWSGRDNSPLHF
>TRBD2|TRBJ2-1|NA|16|TRBV9
TGTGCCAGCAGCGTAAAAGGACTAGCCCTCTACAATGAGCAGTTCTTC
CASSVKGLALYNEQFF
>NA|TRBJ2-2|NA|15|TRBV6-5
TGTGCCAGCAGCTGGGACACGATGAACACCGGGGAGCTGTTTTTT
CASSWDTMNTGELFF
>TRBD2|TRBJ2-3|few|17|TRBV28
TGTGCCAGTTTCGGACTAGCGGTGACTACTAGCACAGATACGCAGTATTTT
CASFGLAVTTSTDTQYF
>NA|TRBJ1-6|few|15|TRBV4-3
TGCGCCAGCAGCCAAGAGGACGCAGATAATTCACCCCTCCACTTT
CASSQEDADNSPLHF
>TRBD1|TRBJ1-2|NA|13|TRBV2
TGTGCCAGCAGCGAGCAGGGACAGGGTAACTCGCACTTC
CASSEQGQGNSHF
>NA|TRBJ1-2|NA|16|TRBV28
TGTGCCAGCAGTTTTAATTTGGGGGAGGCTAAATATGGCTACACCTTC
CASSFNLGEAKYGYTF
>NA|TRBJ2-1|NA|12|TRBV5-1
TGCGCCAGCAGCTTGGCCAGCAATGAGCAGTTCTTC
CASSLASNEQFF
>NA|TRBJ2-1|NA|11|TRBV5-1
TGCGCCAGCAGCTATTCACAAGAGCAGTTCTTC
CASSYSQEQFF
>NA|TRBJ2-7|NA|13|TRBV27
TGTGCCAGCAGTCCGGGACGGGCCTACGAGCAGTACTTC
CASSPGRAYEQYF
>TRBD1|TRBJ1-1|NA|13|TRBV15
TGTGCCACCAGCAGCCAACAGGGGAATGAAGCTTTCTTT
CATSSQQGNEAFF
>NA|TRBJ1-2|few|15|TRBV7-9
TGTGCCAGCAGCTTAGCGCATTTGACGGGCTATGGCTACACCTTC
CASSLAHLTGYGYTF
>NA|TRBJ2-7|NA|12|TRBV11-2
TGTGCCAGCAGCTTAAACCGGGACGAGCAGTACTTC
CASSLNRDEQYF
>TRBD1|TRBJ2-7|NA|15|TRBV28
TGTGCCAGCAGTTTTGGGCAGGGGGCTTTCTACGAGCAGTACTTC
CASSFGQGAFYEQYF
>TRBD2|TRBJ2-1|once|16|TRBV4-2
TGTGCCAGCAGCCAAGAGGCCAGCGGGGGGCCCAGTGAGCAGTTCTTC
CASSQEASGGPSEQFF
>NA|TRBJ2-3|NA|13|TRBV7-9
TGTGCCAGCAGCTTTCCCGGCACAGATACGCAGTATTTT
CASSFPGTDTQYF